The 27 T cell receptor beta chains reported below all come from one sample, sequenced in a study of a mutant IDH1 vaccine in newly diagnosed glioma. As to time point: week 23, last vaccination. The study gave 300 ug of mutant IDH1 20-mer peptide per vaccine dose, with topical imiquimod. For these TCRs, the target antigens are not known. Here immunoSEQ multiplex PCR was the method, and the copy in TCRdb shows in-frame clones only, minus some. This sample carries tens of thousands of clones, 80% of them seen once, and the ten largest clones take 5% to 7.5%. Sequences were derived from PBMCs, sampled from a glioma patient whose treatment included an IDH1 peptide vaccine. The receptors were sampled from a man aged 35 to 55 with glioma.

CDR3 nucleotides: TGCGCCAGCAGTGAGGGGACCTCCTACGAGCAGTACTTC. Residues: CASSEGTSYEQYF. The V and J genes are TRBV10-1 and TRBJ2-7; D tentatively reads TRBD1 or TRBD2 (5 bases each). This CDR3 has 13 residues. CDR1 and CDR2 from the germline V gene are WNHNN and SYGVQD (reference sequence). Trimming took off 2 bases at V and 0 bases at J, with 5 bases between the two ends.

The V gene is TRBV9, the J gene TRBJ2-4; 8 bases line up with TRBD1. With V trimmed by 1 base and J by 1 base, 7 bases remained unmatched. Germline CDR1 is SGDLS and CDR2 is YYNGEE. This CDR3 has 17 residues. The CDR3 reads CASSVIRGRRAKNIQYF. The CDR3 bases are TGTGCCAGCAGCGTAATCAGGGGGCGAAGGGCCAAAAACATTCAGTACTTC.

The rearrangement links TRBV6-1 to TRBJ2-7; 8 bases agree with TRBD1. Germline V gene sequence: CDR1 MNHNS, CDR2 SASEGT. V lost 0 bases, J lost 4 bases, and 5 bases stayed unmatched. The CDR3 is made up of 15 amino acids. CDR3 coding DNA: TGTGCCAGCAGTGAAGCTGACAGGGGTCCTTACGAGCAGTACTTC. Protein: CASSEADRGPYEQYF.

The rearrangement joins TRBV30 to TRBJ2-3; 8 bases line up with TRBD2. V shed 2 bases, J shed 2 bases, and the junction held 3 bases outside the gene matches. Germline V lookup: CDR1 GTSNPN, CDR2 SVGIG (reference sequence). The CDR3 contains 14 residues. DNA for the CDR3: TGTGCCTGGAGTCGGGGGGGCAACACAGATACGCAGTATTTT. Encoded protein: CAWSRGGNTDTQYF.

The chain recombines TRBV4-2 with TRBJ2-7, with TRBD2 identical over 11 bases. V shed 2 bases, J shed 4 bases, and the junction held 4 bases outside the gene matches. CDR3 size: 15 residues. CDR1 is LGHNA, CDR2 YNFKEQ, per germline. In DNA, the CDR3 is TGTGCCAGCAGCCAACTAGCGGGGGGAAAATACGAGCAGTACTTC. Translated, it gives CASSQLAGGKYEQYF.

The genes are TRBV2 and TRBJ2-7, with TRBD1 as a possible D gene (5 bases). Germline CDR1 is SNHLY and CDR2 is FYNNEI. The CDR3 is 14 amino acids. V was shortened by 2 bases and J by 0 bases, with 8 bases between the two germline ends. CDR3 DNA: TGTGCCAGCAGTGAACGCAGGGTCTCCTACGAGCAGTACTTC. It is translated as CASSERRVSYEQYF.

Only a few counts were recorded for this clone. The chain links TRBV13 to TRBJ2-7; 9 positions match TRBD1. The CDR3 loop spans 14 amino acids. The J segment lost 2 bases and the V segment lost 4 bases, leaving 3 bases of the junction unmatched. In germline, CDR1 is PRHDT, CDR2 FYEKMQ (reference sequence). Here the CDR3 DNA reads TGTGCCAGCAGCTACAGGGGGCGGACCTACGAGCAGTACTTC. Residues: CASSYRGRTYEQYF. The entire variable domain, with the rest obtained from reference TRBV13 and TRBJ2-7, is as follows: AAGVIQSPRHLIKEKRETATLKCYPIPRHDTVYWYQQGPGQDPQFLISFYEKMQSDKGSIPDRFSAQQFSDYHSELNMSSLELGDSALYFCASSYRGRTYEQYFGPGTRLTVT.

The CDR3 nucleotides read TGTGCCAGCAGGAGCAGACAGGATAATTCACCCCTCCACTTT. Translation gives CASRSRQDNSPLHF. This chain links TRBV25-1 with TRBJ1-6; tentative D call: TRBD1 (6 bases). The CDR3 sequence is 14 residues long. CDR1 and CDR2 from the germline V gene are MGHDK and SYGVNS. V gave up 6 bases and J gave up 5 bases, with 11 bases separating them.

The gene calls are TRBV11-2 and TRBJ1-1; D is perhaps TRBD1 (6 bases). Trimming stripped 5 bases from V and 0 bases from J, with 10 bases between. The CDR3 loop spans 14 amino acids. The V gene's germline CDR1 is SGHAT and CDR2 FQNNGV. The chain's CDR3 is CASSAGVMNTEAFF. The CDR3 DNA reads TGTGCCAGCAGCGCAGGGGTCATGAACACTGAAGCTTTCTTT.

In this sample, this clone turned up a few times. The chain employs TRBV5-1 and TRBJ1-1; D remains ambiguous. The CDR3 totals 14 residues. Germline CDR1 is SGHRS and CDR2 is YFSETQ. Trimming took off 3 bases at V and 0 bases at J, with 9 bases between the two ends. CDR3 residues: CASSWEAMNTEAFF. The CDR3 region has the DNA TGCGCCAGCAGCTGGGAGGCCATGAACACTGAAGCTTTCTTT.

The CDR3: CASSLVEGTYNNQPQHF. CDR3 bases: TGTGCCAGCAGCTTGGTAGAGGGAACCTATAACAATCAGCCCCAGCATTTT. The genes are TRBV5-8 and TRBJ1-5, with no clear D. V was trimmed by 0 bases and J by 3 bases, leaving 16 bases between them. In germline, CDR1 is SGHTS, CDR2 YDEGEE. The CDR3 loop spans 17 amino acids. Based on the CDR3 plus reference TRBV5-8 and TRBJ1-5, the full variable domain is EAGVTQSPTHLIKTRGQQATLRCSPISGHTSVYWYQQALGLGLQFLLWYDEGEERNRGNFPPRFSGRQFPNYSSELNVNALELEDSALYLCASSLVEGTYNNQPQHFGDGTRLSIL.

The rearrangement links TRBV9 to TRBJ1-1; TRBD1 might be the D (5 bases). Germline V gene lookup returns CDR1 SGDLS and CDR2 YYNGEE. The CDR3 contains 15 residues. V was pared by 0 bases and J by 1 base, with 10 bases between. The CDR3 protein is CASSVGPRENTEAFF. The CDR3 bases are TGTGCCAGCAGCGTAGGTCCCAGGGAGAACACTGAAGCTTTCTTT.

This clone was seen more than once but under ten times. The genes are TRBV5-1 and TRBJ1-5; D is undetermined. The CDR3 sequence is 15 residues long. The V end was cut by 6 bases, the J end by 0 bases, with 13 bases between. Germline CDR1 is SGHRS and CDR2 is YFSETQ. As DNA, the CDR3 is TGCGCCAGCACCGCGGACGGAACTAGCAATCAGCCCCAGCATTTT. Protein sequence: CASTADGTSNQPQHF.

V is TRBV20-1 and J is TRBJ1-1; D remains unclear. With 0 bases removed from V and 5 bases from J, the gap between germline ends came to 4 bases. CDR1 and CDR2 from the germline V gene are DFQATT and SNEGSKA (reference sequence). The CDR3 spans 11 residues. The CDR3 sequence: CSARDRTEAFF. The CDR3 DNA is TGCAGTGCTAGAGACCGGACTGAAGCTTTCTTT.

This clone was seen only once. The chain employs TRBV10-3 and TRBJ2-7; TRBD1 agrees at 7 bases. The CDR3 consists of 15 residues. Trimming took 4 bases from V and 0 from J; bases not matched to a gene: 6. Germline V CDR1 and CDR2: ENHRY, SYGVKD. As DNA, the CDR3 is TGTGCCATCAGTGGACAGGGACGGAACTCCTACGAGCAGTACTTC. Translating gives CAISGQGRNSYEQYF.

This chain uses TRBV13 with TRBJ1-6; TRBD1 aligns across 7 bases. Germline V gene sequence: CDR1 PRHDT, CDR2 FYEKMQ (reference sequence). V lost 1 base and J lost 10; bases outside the gene matches: 13. The CDR3 runs to 17 residues. The CDR3 DNA sequence: TGTGCCAGCAGCTTAGCTGGGGTTAAATCAGGGGGATCACCCCTCCACTTT. Protein: CASSLAGVKSGGSPLHF.

This clone was seen a handful of times. The genes are TRBV4-1 and TRBJ2-7, with 8 bases matching TRBD2. In germline, CDR1 is MGHRA, CDR2 YSYEKL. Trimming took 4 bases from V and 0 from J; bases not matched to a gene: 14. This CDR3 comprises 18 residues. The CDR3 loop reads CASSLGGTAGTSSYEQYF. In DNA, the CDR3 is TGCGCCAGCAGCCTTGGAGGAACGGCAGGGACTAGCTCCTACGAGCAGTACTTC.

The rearrangement joins TRBV7-2 to TRBJ1-6; D remains unclear. V shed 4 bases and J shed 8 bases, with 9 bases lying between them. The germline V gene has CDR1 SGHTA and CDR2 FQGNSA. This CDR3 spans 13 amino acids. Here the CDR3 reads CASSYWNDSPLHF. The CDR3 region has the DNA TGTGCCAGCAGCTATTGGAATGATTCACCCCTCCACTTT.

The rearrangement uses TRBV5-1 and TRBJ2-7; 7 bases line up with TRBD2. The V segment lost 4 bases and the J segment 6 bases; nucleotides outside the gene matches: 7. Germline V CDR1 and CDR2: SGHRS, YFSETQ. CDR3 size: 13 residues. For the CDR3, the DNA is TGCGCCAGCAGCCATGGGGGGGATGGCGAGCAGTACTTC. Amino acid sequence: CASSHGGDGEQYF. Full variable domain (remainder filled in from reference TRBV5-1 and TRBJ2-7): KAGVTQTPRYLIKTRGQQVTLSCSPISGHRSVSWYQQTPGQGLQFLFEYFSETQRNKGNFPGRFSGRQFSNSRSEMNVSTLELGDSALYLCASSHGGDGEQYFGPGTRLTVT.

The genes are TRBV2 and TRBJ2-3; 8 bases match TRBD1. This CDR3 comprises 16 residues. Trimming cost V 8 bases and J 0 bases; bases outside gene matches: 10. The germline CDR1 and CDR2 sequences are SNHLY and FYNNEI. The DNA for the CDR3 is TGTGCCAGCCGGGACAGGAGAGTTTCTAGCACAGATACGCAGTATTTT. The encoded protein is CASRDRRVSSTDTQYF.

V is TRBV2 and J is TRBJ2-7; 12 bases match TRBD1. The V segment lost 5 bases and the J segment 7 bases; nucleotides outside the gene matches: 9. The CDR3 is 15 amino acids. CDR1 and CDR2 (germline): SNHLY, FYNNEI. The CDR3 DNA reads TGTGCCAGCAGTTTTCCCGGGACAGGGGGCGGGGAGCAGTACTTC. This gives the protein CASSFPGTGGGEQYF.

The chain couples TRBV27 to TRBJ2-5; TRBD1 might be the D (6 bases). Germline assignment: CDR1 MNHEY and CDR2 SMNVEV (reference sequence). V lost 2 bases to trimming and J lost 3 bases, with 13 bases between them. This CDR3 is built from 15 residues. CDR3 sequence: CASSLQGPWEETQYF. The CDR3 nucleotides are TGTGCCAGCAGTTTACAGGGGCCCTGGGAAGAGACCCAGTACTTC.

The chain recombines TRBV2 with TRBJ2-2; no definite D call. Trimming took off 4 bases at V and 0 bases at J, with 12 bases between the two ends. This CDR3 region has 16 residues. CDR1 and CDR2 from the germline V gene are SNHLY and FYNNEI. This CDR3 is CASSGNSLPNTGELFF. The CDR3 DNA reads as TGTGCCAGCAGTGGTAACAGCCTCCCGAACACCGGGGAGCTGTTTTTT.

The chain couples TRBV6-4 to TRBJ2-3, with 7 positions matching TRBD2. The CDR3 has 14 residues. V was clipped by 3 bases and J by 6 bases; unmatched bases: 6. Germline CDR1 MRHNA, CDR2 SNTAGT. The CDR3 protein is CASSEGLGSDTQYF. Written as DNA, the CDR3 is TGTGCCAGCAGTGAAGGACTAGGGTCTGATACGCAGTATTTT.

The rearrangement uses TRBV30 and TRBJ2-3; D is perhaps TRBD1 (5 bases). CDR1 GTSNPN and CDR2 SVGIG come from the germline V gene (reference sequence). The V gene lost 0 bases and the J gene lost 2 bases, with 9 bases spanning the gap. The CDR3 is made up of 14 amino acids. CDR3 coding DNA: TGTGCCTGGAGTGTCGCAGGACACACAGATACGCAGTATTTT. Amino acid sequence: CAWSVAGHTDTQYF. Full variable domain (missing parts from reference TRBV30 and TRBJ2-3): SQTIHQWPATLVQPVGSPLSLECTVEGTSNPNLYWYRQAAGRGLQLLFYSVGIGQISSEVPQNLSASRPQDRQFILSSKKLLLSDSGFYLCAWSVAGHTDTQYFGPGTRLTVL.

This clone was picked up a small number of times. V gene TRBV2 combines with J gene TRBJ1-5; 7 bases are a match to TRBD1. CDR3 length equals 14 residues. Losses at the gene ends were 5 bases for V and 5 bases for J; bases not matched to a gene: 6. CDR1 and CDR2 (germline): SNHLY, FYNNEI. Here the CDR3 reads CASSLDRVDQPQHF. CDR3 bases: TGTGCCAGCAGTTTAGACAGGGTCGATCAGCCCCAGCATTTT. Based on the CDR3 plus reference TRBV2 and TRBJ1-5, the full variable domain is EPEVTQTPSHQVTQMGQEVILRCVPISNHLYFYWYRQILGQKVEFLVSFYNNEISEKSEIFDDQFSVERPDGSNFTLKIRSTKLEDSAMYFCASSLDRVDQPQHFGDGTRLSIL.

Written as DNA, the CDR3 is TGTGCCAGCAGCCACGCGCCCTGGGGGAGACGGAATAGCAATCAGCCCCAGCATTTT. It is translated as CASSHAPWGRRNSNQPQHF. This sequence joins TRBV7-9 and TRBJ1-5; D is possibly TRBD1 (5 bases). There are 19 residues in the CDR3. CDR1 is SEHNR, CDR2 FQNEAQ, per germline (reference sequence). V shed 5 bases and J shed 0 bases, with 23 bases lying between them.